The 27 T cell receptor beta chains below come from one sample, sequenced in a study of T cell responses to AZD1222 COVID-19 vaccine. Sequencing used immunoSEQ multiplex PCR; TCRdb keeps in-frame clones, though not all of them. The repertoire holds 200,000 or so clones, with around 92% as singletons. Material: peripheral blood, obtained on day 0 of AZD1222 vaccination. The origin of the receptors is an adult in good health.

The CDR3 DNA reads TGTGCCAGCAGTTCAGGGACGAACACTGAAGCTTTCTTT. Protein product: CASSSGTNTEAFF. The chain uses TRBV27 and TRBJ1-1, with D possibly being TRBD1 (5 bases). V was pared by 4 bases and J by 1 base, with 7 bases between. The CDR3 covers 13 residues. Germline V gene lookup returns CDR1 MNHEY and CDR2 SMNVEV (reference sequence).

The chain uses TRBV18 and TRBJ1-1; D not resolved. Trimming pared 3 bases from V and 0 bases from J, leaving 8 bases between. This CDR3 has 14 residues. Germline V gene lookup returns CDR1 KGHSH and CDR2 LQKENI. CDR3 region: CASSPPGVNTEAFF. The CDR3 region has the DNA TGTGCCAGCTCACCCCCCGGGGTGAACACTGAAGCTTTCTTT.

The CDR3 region has the DNA TGTGCCAGCAGCTTTTTGACAGGGGGCCCTGGGGCCAACGTCCTGACTTTC. Residues: CASSFLTGGPGANVLTF. This chain links TRBV7-2 with TRBJ2-6, with TRBD1 identical over 10 bases. V dropped 3 bases and J dropped 2; count of bases not matched to a gene: 4. There are 17 residues in the CDR3. Germline loops: CDR1 SGHTA, CDR2 FQGNSA.

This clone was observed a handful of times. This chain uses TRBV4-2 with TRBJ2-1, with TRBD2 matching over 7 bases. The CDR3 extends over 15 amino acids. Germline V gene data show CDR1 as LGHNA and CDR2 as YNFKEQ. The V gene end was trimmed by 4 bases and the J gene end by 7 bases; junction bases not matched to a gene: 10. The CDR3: CASSPLAGERNEQFF. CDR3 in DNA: TGTGCCAGCAGCCCCTTGGCGGGAGAGAGGAATGAGCAGTTCTTC.

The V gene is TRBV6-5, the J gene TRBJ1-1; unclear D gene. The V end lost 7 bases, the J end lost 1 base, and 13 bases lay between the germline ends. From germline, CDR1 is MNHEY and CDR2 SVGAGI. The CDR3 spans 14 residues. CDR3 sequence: CASNHRSSNTEAFF. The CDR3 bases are TGTGCCAGCAACCATCGATCCTCGAACACTGAAGCTTTCTTT.

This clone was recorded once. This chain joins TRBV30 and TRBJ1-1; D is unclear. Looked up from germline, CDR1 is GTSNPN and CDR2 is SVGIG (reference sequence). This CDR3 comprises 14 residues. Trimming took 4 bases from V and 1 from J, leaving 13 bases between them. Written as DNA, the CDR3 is TGTGCCTGGACCTCTGGGGTTGGGAACACTGAAGCTTTCTTT. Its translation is CAWTSGVGNTEAFF. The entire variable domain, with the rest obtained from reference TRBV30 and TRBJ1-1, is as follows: SQTIHQWPATLVQPVGSPLSLECTVEGTSNPNLYWYRQAAGRGLQLLFYSVGIGQISSEVPQNLSASRPQDRQFILSSKKLLLSDSGFYLCAWTSGVGNTEAFFGQGTRLTVV.

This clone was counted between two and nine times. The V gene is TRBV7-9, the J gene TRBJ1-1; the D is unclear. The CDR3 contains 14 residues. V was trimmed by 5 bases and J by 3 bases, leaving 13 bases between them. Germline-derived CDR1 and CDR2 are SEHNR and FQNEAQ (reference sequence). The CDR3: CASSNSTGYTEAFF. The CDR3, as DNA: TGTGCCAGCAGCAACTCGACCGGGTACACTGAAGCTTTCTTT. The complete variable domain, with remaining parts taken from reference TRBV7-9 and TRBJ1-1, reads DTGVSQNPRHKITKRGQNVTFRCDPISEHNRLYWYRQTLGQGPEFLTYFQNEAQLEKSRLLSDRFSAERPKGSFSTLEIQRTEQGDSAMYLCASSNSTGYTEAFFGQGTRLTVV.

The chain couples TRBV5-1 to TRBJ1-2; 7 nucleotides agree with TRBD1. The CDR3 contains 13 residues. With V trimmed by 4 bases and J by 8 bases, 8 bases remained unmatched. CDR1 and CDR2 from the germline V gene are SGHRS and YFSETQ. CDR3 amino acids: CASSRDRDGGYTF. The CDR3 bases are TGCGCCAGCAGCCGTGACAGGGATGGCGGCTACACCTTC. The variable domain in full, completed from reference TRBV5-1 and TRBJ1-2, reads KAGVTQTPRYLIKTRGQQVTLSCSPISGHRSVSWYQQTPGQGLQFLFEYFSETQRNKGNFPGRFSGRQFSNSRSEMNVSTLELGDSALYLCASSRDRDGGYTFGSGTRLTVV.

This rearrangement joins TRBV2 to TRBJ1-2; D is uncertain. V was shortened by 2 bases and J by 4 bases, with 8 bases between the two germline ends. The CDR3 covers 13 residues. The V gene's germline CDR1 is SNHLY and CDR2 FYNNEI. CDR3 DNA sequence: TGTGCCAGCAGTGAAAGCCTCATCTATGGCTACACCTTC. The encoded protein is CASSESLIYGYTF.

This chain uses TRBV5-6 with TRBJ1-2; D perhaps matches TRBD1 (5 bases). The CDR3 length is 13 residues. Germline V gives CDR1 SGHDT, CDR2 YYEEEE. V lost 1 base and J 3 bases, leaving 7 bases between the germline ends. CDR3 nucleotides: TGTGCCAGCAGCTTGACGGGGGACTATGGCTACACCTTC. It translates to CASSLTGDYGYTF.

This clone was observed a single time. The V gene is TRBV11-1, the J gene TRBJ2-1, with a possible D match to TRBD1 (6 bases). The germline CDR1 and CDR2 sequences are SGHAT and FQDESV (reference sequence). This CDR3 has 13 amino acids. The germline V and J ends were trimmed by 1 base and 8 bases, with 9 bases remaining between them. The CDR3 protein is CASSLDRDDEQFF. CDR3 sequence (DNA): TGTGCCAGCAGCTTAGACAGGGACGATGAGCAGTTCTTC. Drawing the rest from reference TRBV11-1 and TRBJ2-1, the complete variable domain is EAEVAQSPRYKITEKSQAVAFWCDPISGHATLYWYRQILGQGPELLVQFQDESVVDDSQLPKDRFSAERLKGVDSTLKIQPAELGDSAMYLCASSLDRDDEQFFGPGTRLTVL.

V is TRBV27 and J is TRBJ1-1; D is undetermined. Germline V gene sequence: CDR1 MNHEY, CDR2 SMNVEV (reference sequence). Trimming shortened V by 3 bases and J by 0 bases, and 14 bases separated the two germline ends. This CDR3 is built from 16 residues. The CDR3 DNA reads TGTGCCAGCAGTTTGGTCTCAGGCCTTATGAACACTGAAGCTTTCTTT. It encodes CASSLVSGLMNTEAFF.

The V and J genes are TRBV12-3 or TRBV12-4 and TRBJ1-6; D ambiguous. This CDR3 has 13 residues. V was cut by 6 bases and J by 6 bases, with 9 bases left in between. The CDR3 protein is CASSEGLNSPLHF. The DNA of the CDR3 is TGTGCCAGCAGCGAGGGCCTTAATTCACCCCTCCACTTT.

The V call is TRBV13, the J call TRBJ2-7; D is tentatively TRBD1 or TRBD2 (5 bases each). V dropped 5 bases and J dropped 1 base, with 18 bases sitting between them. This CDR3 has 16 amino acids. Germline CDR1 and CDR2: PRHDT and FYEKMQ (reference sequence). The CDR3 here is CASSGEGWGKSYEQYF. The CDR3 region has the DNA TGTGCCAGCAGCGGAGAAGGATGGGGGAAATCCTACGAGCAGTACTTC.

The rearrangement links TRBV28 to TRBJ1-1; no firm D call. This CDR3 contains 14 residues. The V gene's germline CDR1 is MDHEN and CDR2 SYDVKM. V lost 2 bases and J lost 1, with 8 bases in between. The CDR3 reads CASSLTLTNTEAFF. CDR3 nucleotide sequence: TGTGCCAGCAGTTTAACCTTAACGAACACTGAAGCTTTCTTT.

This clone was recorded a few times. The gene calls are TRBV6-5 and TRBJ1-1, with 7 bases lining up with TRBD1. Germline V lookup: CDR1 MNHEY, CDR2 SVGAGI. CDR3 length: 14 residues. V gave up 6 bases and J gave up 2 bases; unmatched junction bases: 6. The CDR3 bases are TGTGCCAGCAGGAAAGGGGGCCCAAACACTGAAGCTTTCTTT. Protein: CASRKGGPNTEAFF.

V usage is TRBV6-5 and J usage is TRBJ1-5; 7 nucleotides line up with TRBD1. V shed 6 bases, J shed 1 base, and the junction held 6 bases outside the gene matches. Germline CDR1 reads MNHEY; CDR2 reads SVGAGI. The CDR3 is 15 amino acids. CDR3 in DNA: TGTGCCAGCAGACCCGGGACAGAGAGCAATCAGCCCCAGCATTTT. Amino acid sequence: CASRPGTESNQPQHF.

The CDR3 sequence: CASSQDEGEDNEQFF. In DNA form, the CDR3 reads TGCGCCAGCAGCCAAGATGAGGGGGAAGACAATGAGCAGTTCTTC. The chain combines TRBV4-1 with TRBJ2-1, with D tentatively TRBD1 (6 bases). V lost 0 bases and J 5 bases, leaving 11 bases between the germline ends. The CDR3 is made up of 15 amino acids. Germline assignment: CDR1 MGHRA and CDR2 YSYEKL.

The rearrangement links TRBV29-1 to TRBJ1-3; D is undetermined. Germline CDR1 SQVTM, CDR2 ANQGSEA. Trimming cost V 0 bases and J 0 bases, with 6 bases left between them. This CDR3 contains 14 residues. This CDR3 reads CSVEDQNSGNTIYF. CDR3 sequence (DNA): TGCAGCGTTGAAGATCAGAACTCTGGAAACACCATATATTTT.

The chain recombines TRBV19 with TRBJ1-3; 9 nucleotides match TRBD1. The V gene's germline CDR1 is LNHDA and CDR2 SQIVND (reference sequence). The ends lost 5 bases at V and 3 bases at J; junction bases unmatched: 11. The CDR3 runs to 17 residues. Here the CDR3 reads CASSGARDRVGGNTIYF. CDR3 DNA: TGTGCCAGTAGTGGTGCGCGGGACAGGGTCGGTGGAAACACCATATATTTT.

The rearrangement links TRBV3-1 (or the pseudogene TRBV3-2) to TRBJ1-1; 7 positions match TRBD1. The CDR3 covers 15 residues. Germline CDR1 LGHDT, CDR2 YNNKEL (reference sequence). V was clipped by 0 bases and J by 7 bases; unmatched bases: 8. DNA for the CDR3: TGTGCCAGCAGCCAAGATTGGGGACAGACACTTGAAGCTTTCTTT. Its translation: CASSQDWGQTLEAFF.

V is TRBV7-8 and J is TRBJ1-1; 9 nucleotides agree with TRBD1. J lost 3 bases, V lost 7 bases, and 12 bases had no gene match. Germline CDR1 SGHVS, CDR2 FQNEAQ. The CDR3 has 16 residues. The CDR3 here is CASKVGTGQEYTEAFF. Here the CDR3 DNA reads TGTGCCAGCAAGGTCGGGACAGGGCAGGAGTACACTGAAGCTTTCTTT.

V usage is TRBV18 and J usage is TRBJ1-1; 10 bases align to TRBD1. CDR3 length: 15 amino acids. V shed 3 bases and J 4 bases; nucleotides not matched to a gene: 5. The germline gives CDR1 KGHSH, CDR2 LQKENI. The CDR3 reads CASSPGGQGSTEAFF. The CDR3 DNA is TGTGCCAGCTCACCGGGGGGACAGGGGAGCACTGAAGCTTTCTTT.

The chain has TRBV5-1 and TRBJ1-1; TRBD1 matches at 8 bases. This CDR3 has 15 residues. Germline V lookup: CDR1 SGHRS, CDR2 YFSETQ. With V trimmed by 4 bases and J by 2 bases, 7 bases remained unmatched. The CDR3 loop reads CASSPGQGINTEAFF. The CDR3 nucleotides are TGCGCCAGCAGCCCCGGACAGGGTATAAACACTGAAGCTTTCTTT.

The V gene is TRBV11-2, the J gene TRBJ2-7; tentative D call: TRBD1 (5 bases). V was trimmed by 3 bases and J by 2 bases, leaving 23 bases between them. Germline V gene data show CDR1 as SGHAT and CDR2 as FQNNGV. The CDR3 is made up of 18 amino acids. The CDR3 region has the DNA TGTGCCAGCAGCTTGGTGGGGCAGGGAAGCGCCCAAACCTACGAGCAGTACTTC. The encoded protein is CASSLVGQGSAQTYEQYF.

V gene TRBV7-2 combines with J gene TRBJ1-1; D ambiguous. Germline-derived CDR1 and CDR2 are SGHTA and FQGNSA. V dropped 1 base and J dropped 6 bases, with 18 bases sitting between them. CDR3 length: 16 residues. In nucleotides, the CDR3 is TGTGCCAGCAGCTTAGGGCGCACAGTCCCGGTGTCTGAAGCTTTCTTT. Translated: CASSLGRTVPVSEAFF.

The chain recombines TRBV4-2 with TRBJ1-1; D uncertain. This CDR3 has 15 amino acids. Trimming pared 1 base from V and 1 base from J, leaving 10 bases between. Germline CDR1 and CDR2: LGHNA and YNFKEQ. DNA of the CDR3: TGTGCCAGCAGCCAAGGCCACAGCCAGAACACTGAAGCTTTCTTT. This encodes CASSQGHSQNTEAFF.